The rows below give T cell receptor beta chains drawn from one sample of a study of blood T cell repertoires in COVID-19. The protocol was immunoSEQ multiplex PCR, while the TCRdb copy is restricted to in-frame clones and leaves out a portion. The sample contains over 600,000 clones, 85% to 90% of which appear only once. Material for sequencing was peripheral blood. These receptors all stem from a woman in her late teens or twenties with acute or convalescent COVID-19. CDR3s include the opening cysteine and the closing phenylalanine or tryptophan. Each record gives: V gene, clone size, D gene, J gene, CDR3 protein, CDR3 DNA. A D gene is named only where the DNA matches it firmly. Rows give clone size only sometimes, using once, few, many, or a class for an expanded clone.

>TRBV7-9|NA|NA|TRBJ2-7
CASSLDFDGAGNEQYF
TGTGCCAGCAGCTTAGACTTTGACGGGGCGGGGAACGAGCAGTACTTC
>TRBV6-4|NA|NA|TRBJ1-6
CASIQGSDSPLHF
TGTGCCAGCATCCAGGGGTCTGACTCACCCCTCCACTTT
>TRBV6-5|NA|NA|TRBJ2-1
CASSYRIRGTYNEQFF
TGTGCCAGCAGTTATAGAATCCGGGGAACCTACAATGAGCAGTTCTTC
>TRBV3-1/TRBV3-2|NA|TRBD1|TRBJ1-1
CASSQNNRGWAFF
TGTGCCAGCAGCCAGAATAACAGGGGTTGGGCTTTCTTT
>TRBV7-9|NA|TRBD1|TRBJ1-1
CASSPWTGGITEAFF
TGTGCCAGCAGCCCGTGGACAGGGGGCATCACTGAAGCTTTCTTT
>TRBV2|NA|NA|TRBJ2-1
CASTEQGYEQFF
TGTGCCAGCACCGAACAGGGATATGAGCAGTTCTTC
>TRBV5-6|NA|NA|TRBJ1-2
CASSMDSFYGYTF
TGTGCCAGCAGCATGGACAGCTTCTATGGCTACACCTTC
>TRBV19|once|NA|TRBJ1-2
CASSIIGSTGTPAGYTF
TGTGCCAGTAGTATTATTGGCTCGACCGGGACACCGGCTGGCTACACCTTC
>TRBV24-1|NA|NA|TRBJ1-5
CATSDKWAGIGDNQPQHF
TGTGCCACCAGTGATAAGTGGGCAGGGATAGGAGACAATCAGCCCCAGCATTTT
>TRBV19|NA|NA|TRBJ1-1
CASSRRQAHKNTEAFF
TGTGCCAGTAGTAGGAGACAGGCTCATAAGAACACTGAAGCTTTCTTT
>TRBV2|NA|NA|TRBJ1-3
CASTQSGNTIYF
TGTGCCAGCACTCAGTCTGGAAACACCATATATTTT
>TRBV4-1|once|TRBD1|TRBJ1-2
CASSQVRQGDRGNYGYTF
TGCGCCAGCAGCCAAGTTAGACAAGGGGACAGGGGCAACTATGGCTACACCTTC
>TRBV20-1|NA|TRBD2|TRBJ2-3
CSASPPAGARDHSTDTQYF
TGCAGTGCTAGTCCCCCAGCGGGGGCGCGGGATCACAGCACAGATACGCAGTATTTT
>TRBV4-1|NA|NA|TRBJ1-5
CASRGGGNQPQHF
TGCGCCAGCCGAGGGGGGGGCAATCAGCCCCAGCATTTT
>TRBV9|NA|NA|TRBJ2-1
CASSSGTTGFNEQFF
TGTGCCAGCAGCTCCGGAACTACAGGGTTCAATGAGCAGTTCTTC
>TRBV7-2|NA|NA|TRBJ2-7
CASSLTRDNYEQYF
TGTGCCAGCAGCCTAACCCGGGACAACTACGAGCAGTACTTC
>TRBV13|NA|NA|TRBJ2-6
CASSSKTGSGANVLTF
TGTGCCAGCAGCTCCAAAACAGGGTCCGGGGCCAACGTCCTGACTTTC
>TRBV15|NA|NA|TRBJ2-7
CATGESGPSYEQYF
TGTGCCACCGGCGAGAGCGGACCTTCCTACGAGCAGTACTTC
>TRBV11-2|once|NA|TRBJ1-3
CASSEGDTIYF
TGTGCCAGCAGCGAAGGGGACACCATATATTTT
>TRBV25-1|NA|NA|TRBJ1-4
CASSPPWGREKLFF
TGTGCCAGCAGTCCCCCGTGGGGGCGTGAAAAACTGTTTTTT
>TRBV4-2|NA|NA|TRBJ1-3
CASSQDHRGISGNTIYF
TGTGCCAGCAGCCAAGATCACCGCGGGATCTCTGGAAACACCATATATTTT
>TRBV6-5|few|NA|TRBJ2-7
CARGGRGPYEQYF
TGTGCCAGGGGGGGACGGGGCCCCTACGAGCAGTACTTC
>TRBV3-1/TRBV3-2|NA|NA|TRBJ1-6
CASSQNGGESSYNSPLHF
TGTGCCAGCAGCCAAAACGGGGGGGAAAGCTCCTATAATTCACCCCTCCACTTT
>TRBV4-3|few|NA|TRBJ2-2
CASSQGTENTGELFF
TGCGCCAGCAGCCAAGGGACAGAGAACACCGGGGAGCTGTTTTTT
>TRBV10-3|NA|TRBD2|TRBJ2-1
CAIQSGDLGWQFF
TGTGCCATTCAAAGCGGGGACCTCGGATGGCAGTTCTTC
>TRBV7-8|NA|NA|TRBJ2-7
CASSGGTYEQYF
TGTGCCAGCAGTGGGGGGACCTACGAGCAGTACTTC
>TRBV6-1|NA|NA|TRBJ2-3
CASSEGGLSTDTQYF
TGTGCCAGCAGTGAAGGGGGACTTTCCACAGATACGCAGTATTTT
>TRBV15|NA|NA|TRBJ2-7
CATSRVIGSYEQYF
TGTGCCACCAGCAGAGTTATAGGGAGCTACGAGCAGTACTTC
>TRBV5-8|NA|NA|TRBJ1-5
CASSLSPTGSNQPQHF
TGTGCCAGCAGCTTGTCACCCACGGGGAGCAATCAGCCCCAGCATTTT
>TRBV9|NA|TRBD2|TRBJ2-3
CASSETSGSTDTQYF
TGTGCCAGCAGCGAAACTAGCGGCAGCACAGATACGCAGTATTTT
>TRBV5-4|NA|TRBD1|TRBJ1-2
CASSIQGNYGYTF
TGTGCCAGCAGCATACAGGGGAACTATGGCTACACCTTC
>TRBV4-1|NA|NA|TRBJ2-3
CASSQGGGTDTQYF
TGCGCCAGCAGCCAAGGGGGAGGCACAGATACGCAGTATTTT
>TRBV11-3|few|NA|TRBJ2-5
CASSLGGQSETQYF
TGTGCCAGCAGCTTGGGGGGGCAATCGGAGACCCAGTACTTC
>TRBV6-5|NA|NA|TRBJ1-2
CATQRLLNYGYTF
TGTGCCACCCAGCGTCTTCTTAACTATGGCTACACCTTC
>TRBV19|many|TRBD2|TRBJ2-7
CASSPRPGLAGALPEQYF
TGTGCCAGTAGTCCGCGGCCGGGACTAGCGGGGGCCCTCCCAGAGCAGTACTTC
>TRBV20-1|NA|NA|TRBJ1-2
CSAQGFGGYTF
TGCAGTGCCCAGGGGTTTGGTGGCTACACCTTC
>TRBV19|NA|NA|TRBJ1-1
CASSIESREVWYTEAFF
TGTGCCAGTAGTATAGAGTCCAGGGAGGTTTGGTACACTGAAGCTTTCTTT
>TRBV4-2|NA|NA|TRBJ1-2
CASSQVSVLNYGYTF
TGTGCCAGCAGCCAAGTCTCAGTTTTGAACTATGGCTACACCTTC
>TRBV5-1|NA|NA|TRBJ2-2
CASSLIWDTRYGELFF
TGCGCCAGCAGCTTAATCTGGGACACACGATACGGGGAGCTGTTTTTT
>TRBV11-3|NA|NA|TRBJ1-3
CASSPTGGTIYF
TGTGCCAGCAGCCCTACCGGGGGCACCATATATTTT
>TRBV6-5|NA|TRBD1|TRBJ1-4
CASSQAGGGGEKLFF
TGTGCCAGCAGCCAAGCGGGGGGAGGGGGCGAAAAACTGTTTTTT
>TRBV9|NA|TRBD2|TRBJ2-3
CASSVVSGGDTQYF
TGTGCCAGCAGCGTAGTTAGCGGGGGGGATACGCAGTATTTT
>TRBV18|NA|NA|TRBJ1-2
CASSGSPLLDGYTF
TGTGCCAGCTCCGGGTCCCCACTCTTGGATGGCTACACCTTC
>TRBV5-1|NA|NA|TRBJ1-4
CASSLGGRQGNEKLFF
TGCGCCAGCAGCTTGGGGGGGAGGCAGGGTAATGAAAAACTGTTTTTT
>TRBV7-9|NA|NA|TRBJ2-7
CASSPPDNYEQYF
TGTGCCAGCAGCCCCCCGGACAACTACGAGCAGTACTTC
>TRBV7-8|NA|NA|TRBJ1-2
CASSLDAGIYGYTF
TGTGCCAGCAGCTTAGACGCGGGGATCTATGGCTACACCTTC
>TRBV3-1/TRBV3-2|NA|NA|TRBJ1-2
CASSQTGIAGRANYGYTF
TGTGCCAGCAGCCAAACCGGAATCGCGGGACGCGCGAACTATGGCTACACCTTC
>TRBV7-2|NA|NA|TRBJ1-2
CASSSDIGDYGYTF
TGTGCCAGCAGCTCGGACATTGGGGACTATGGCTACACCTTC
>TRBV5-5|NA|TRBD1|TRBJ1-4
CASSLRGQDNEKLFF
TGTGCCAGCAGCTTGCGTGGACAGGATAATGAAAAACTGTTTTTT
>TRBV5-5|NA|NA|TRBJ1-2
CASSLDQTYGYTF
TGTGCCAGCAGCTTGGATCAGACTTATGGCTACACCTTC
>TRBV27|NA|TRBD2|TRBJ2-1
CASALAGGLNEQFF
TGTGCCAGCGCGCTAGCGGGGGGGTTAAATGAGCAGTTCTTC
>TRBV5-1|NA|NA|TRBJ2-3
CASSIQSGTTDTQYF
TGCGCCAGCAGCATACAGAGCGGAACCACAGATACGCAGTATTTT
>TRBV3-1/TRBV3-2|NA|NA|TRBJ2-3
CASSRSWNF
TGTGCCAGCAGCCGGAGCTGGAATTTT
>TRBV14|NA|TRBD1|TRBJ1-5
CASSAGTGAQPQHF
TGTGCCAGCAGCGCCGGGACAGGGGCTCAGCCCCAGCATTTT
>TRBV30|NA|NA|TRBJ2-6
CACQRVSGANVLTF
TGTGCCTGCCAGCGCGTGTCTGGGGCCAACGTCCTGACTTTC
>TRBV27|NA|NA|TRBJ2-3
CASSLYVRGNTDTQYF
TGTGCCAGCAGTTTATACGTACGAGGTAACACAGATACGCAGTATTTT
>TRBV4-3|NA|NA|TRBJ2-3
CASSQDWREITDTQYF
TGCGCCAGCAGCCAAGATTGGCGGGAAATCACAGATACGCAGTATTTT